This T cell receptor beta chain originates from a study of PD-L1 blockade in urothelial cancer. The wider study: Enrolled patients had been treated previously with 0 to 3 chemotherapy regimens. At 3 weeks (second dose) and 6 weeks after starting treatment, blood was analyzed.

A few counts support this clone. Other nucleotide sequences from this sample produce the same CDR3. Germline values: CDR1 SEHNR, CDR2 FQNEAQ (reference sequence). This CDR3 comprises 14 residues. Unmatched junction bases numbered 2, after V lost 5 bases and J lost 0 bases. Assay used: immunoSEQ multiplex PCR; TCRdb lists only in-frame clones, some missing. The table shows some 84,000 clones, with over 80% occurring only once. Here the sequenced sample was PBMCs, taken around atezolizumab (anti-PD-L1) treatment. This TCR was sampled from a man in his 70s with urothelial cancer. V gene TRBV7-9 combines with J gene TRBJ2-3; 7 bases line up with TRBD1. This chain's CDR3 is CASSPTGSTDTQYF. In DNA form, the CDR3 reads TGTGCCAGCAGCCCGACAGGGAGCACAGATACGCAGTATTTT.